The source of this T cell receptor (beta chain) is a study of blood T cells in healthy people across ages. This clonotype occurred a few times. A second PCR, run for about 7 to 11 cycles, used a sample-barcoded 5' primer plus a J-beta primer mix. One entry per CDR3 protein results from TCRdb running MiXCR on the 5' RACE reads. The data show some 1.4 million distinct CDR3 sequences, roughly 45% seen once. CDR3 size: 14 residues. The germline V gene has CDR1 SGHTA and CDR2 FQGNSA. Trimming stripped 2 bases from V and 5 bases from J, with 11 bases between. The J gene is TRBJ2-3, the V gene TRBV7-2, with a tentative D call TRBD2 (6 bases). This sequence was found in a woman aged 18-30 years in good health. Sequenced sample: blood. The CDR3 nucleotides are TGTGCCAGCAGCTTAATTAGCGGCGGAGATACGCAGTATTTT. Protein product: CASSLISGGDTQYF.